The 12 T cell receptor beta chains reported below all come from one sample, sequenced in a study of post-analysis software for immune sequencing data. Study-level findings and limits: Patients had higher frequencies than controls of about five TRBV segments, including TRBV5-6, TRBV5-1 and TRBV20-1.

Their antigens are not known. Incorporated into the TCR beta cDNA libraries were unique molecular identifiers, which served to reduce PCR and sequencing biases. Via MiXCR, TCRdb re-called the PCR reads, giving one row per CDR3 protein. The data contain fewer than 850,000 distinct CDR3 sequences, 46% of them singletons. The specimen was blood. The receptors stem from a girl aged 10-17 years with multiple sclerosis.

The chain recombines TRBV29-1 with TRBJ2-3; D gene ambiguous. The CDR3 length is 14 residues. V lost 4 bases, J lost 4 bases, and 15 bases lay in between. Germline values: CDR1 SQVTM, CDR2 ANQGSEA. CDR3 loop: CSVGTPSAADTQYF. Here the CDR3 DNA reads TGCAGCGTTGGAACCCCTAGTGCGGCAGATACGCAGTATTTT.

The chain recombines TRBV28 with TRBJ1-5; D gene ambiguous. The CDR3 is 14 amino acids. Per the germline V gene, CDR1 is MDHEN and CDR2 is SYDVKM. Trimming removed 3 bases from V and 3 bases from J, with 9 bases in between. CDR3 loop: CASSLQGNNQPQHF. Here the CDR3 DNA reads TGTGCCAGCAGTTTGCAAGGGAACAATCAGCCCCAGCATTTT.

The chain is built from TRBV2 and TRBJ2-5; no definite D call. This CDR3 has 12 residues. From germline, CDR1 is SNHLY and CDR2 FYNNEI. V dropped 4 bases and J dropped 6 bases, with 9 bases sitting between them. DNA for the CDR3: TGTGCCAGCAGTGTCAGCAGACAGACCCAGTACTTC. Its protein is CASSVSRQTQYF.

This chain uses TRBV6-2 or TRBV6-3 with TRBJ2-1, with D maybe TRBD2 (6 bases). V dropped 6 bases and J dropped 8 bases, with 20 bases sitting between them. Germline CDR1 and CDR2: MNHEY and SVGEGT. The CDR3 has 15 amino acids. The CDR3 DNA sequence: TGTGCCAGCAGCTCGGGACTCCCCCTGGGGGATGAGCAGTTCTTC. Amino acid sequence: CASSSGLPLGDEQFF.

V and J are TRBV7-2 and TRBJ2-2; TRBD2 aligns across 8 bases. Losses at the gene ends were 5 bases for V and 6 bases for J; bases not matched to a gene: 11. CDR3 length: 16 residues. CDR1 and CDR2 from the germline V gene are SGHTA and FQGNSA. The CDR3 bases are TGTGCCAGCAGCCCCACCCAAGCGGGAGTGGCCGGGGAGCTGTTTTTT. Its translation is CASSPTQAGVAGELFF.

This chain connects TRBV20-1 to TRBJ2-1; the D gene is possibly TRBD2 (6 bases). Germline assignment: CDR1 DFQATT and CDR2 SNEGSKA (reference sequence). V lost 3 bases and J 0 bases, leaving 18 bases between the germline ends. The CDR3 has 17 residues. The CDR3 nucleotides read TGCAGTGCTAGCATTGATGGTAGCGGAGTCTCCTACAATGAGCAGTTCTTC. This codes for CSASIDGSGVSYNEQFF.

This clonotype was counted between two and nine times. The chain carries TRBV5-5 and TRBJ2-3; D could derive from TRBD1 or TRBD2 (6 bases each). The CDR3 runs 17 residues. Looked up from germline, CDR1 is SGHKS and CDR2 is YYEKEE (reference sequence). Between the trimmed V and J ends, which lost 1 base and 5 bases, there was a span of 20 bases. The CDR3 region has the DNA TGTGCCAGCAGCTTGAGATTGGGGGGCCGGACCGGAGATACGCAGTATTTT. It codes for CASSLRLGGRTGDTQYF.

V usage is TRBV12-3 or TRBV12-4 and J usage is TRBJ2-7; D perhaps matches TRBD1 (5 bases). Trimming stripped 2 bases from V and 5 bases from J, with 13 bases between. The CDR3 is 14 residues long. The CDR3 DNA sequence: TGTGCCAGCAGTTTAAAGGACACTGGCCACGAGCAGTACTTC. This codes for CASSLKDTGHEQYF.

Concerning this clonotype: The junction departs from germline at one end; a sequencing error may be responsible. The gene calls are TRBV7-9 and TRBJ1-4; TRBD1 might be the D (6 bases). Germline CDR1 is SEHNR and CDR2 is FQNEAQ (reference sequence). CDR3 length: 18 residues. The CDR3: CASSSHRNRVYTNGKLFF. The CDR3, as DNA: TGTGCCAGCAGCTCCCACCGCAACAGGGTATACACTAATGGAAAACTGTTTTTT.

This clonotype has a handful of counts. CDR3 bases: TGTGCCAGCAGGGACCTGACTACTTACCTAGCGAATGAGCAGTTCTTC. This codes for CASRDLTTYLANEQFF. This chain uses TRBV27 with TRBJ2-1, with D tentatively TRBD2 (6 bases). Per the germline V gene, CDR1 is MNHEY and CDR2 is SMNVEV (reference sequence). The V gene lost 6 bases and the J gene lost 7 bases, with 22 bases spanning the gap. This CDR3 has 16 residues.

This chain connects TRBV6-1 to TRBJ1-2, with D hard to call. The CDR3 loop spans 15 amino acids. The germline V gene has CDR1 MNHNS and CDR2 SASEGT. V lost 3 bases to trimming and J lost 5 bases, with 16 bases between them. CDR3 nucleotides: TGTGCCAGCAGTGACGGTCCCCACCCTCTTTATGGCTACACCTTC. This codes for CASSDGPHPLYGYTF.

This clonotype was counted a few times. In nucleotides, the CDR3 is TGTGCCAGCAGCTTAGTTGGCCGGACTGAAGCTTTCTTT. Translation gives CASSLVGRTEAFF. The genes are TRBV7-8 and TRBJ1-1, with no clear D. V shed 1 base and J shed 5 bases, with 8 bases lying between them. Germline V gene sequence: CDR1 SGHVS, CDR2 FQNEAQ. The CDR3 is 13 amino acids.